This paragraph covers one T cell receptor beta chain sequence. No antigen is known for it. This sample stems from a study of human T cells and chemical hapten exposure. Findings of the study overall: Significantly more large CDR3 similarity clusters arose among expanded TCRs than among controls.

Via MiXCR, TCRdb re-called the RACE reads, giving one row per CDR3 protein. The sample holds a few hundred thousand distinct CDR3 sequences, more than 5% seen once. Sample time point: patch test 2, 6 weeks after DPC sensitization. Sample treatment: therapeutic diphenylcyclopropenone sensitization with weekly scalp DPC. Trimming stripped 7 bases from V and 4 bases from J, with 4 bases between. CDR3 length: 11 residues. The sample consisted of whole blood, taken in connection with sensitization to the hapten diphenylcyclopropenone (DPC). The TCR comes from a woman younger than 35 with alopecia areata. Some clones in this sample may be carry-over from other donors' samples. J is TRBJ2-2 and V is TRBV12-3 or TRBV12-4; D remains unclear. This CDR3 is CASTSTGELFF. The DNA of the CDR3 is TGTGCCAGCACCTCCACCGGGGAGCTGTTTTTT.